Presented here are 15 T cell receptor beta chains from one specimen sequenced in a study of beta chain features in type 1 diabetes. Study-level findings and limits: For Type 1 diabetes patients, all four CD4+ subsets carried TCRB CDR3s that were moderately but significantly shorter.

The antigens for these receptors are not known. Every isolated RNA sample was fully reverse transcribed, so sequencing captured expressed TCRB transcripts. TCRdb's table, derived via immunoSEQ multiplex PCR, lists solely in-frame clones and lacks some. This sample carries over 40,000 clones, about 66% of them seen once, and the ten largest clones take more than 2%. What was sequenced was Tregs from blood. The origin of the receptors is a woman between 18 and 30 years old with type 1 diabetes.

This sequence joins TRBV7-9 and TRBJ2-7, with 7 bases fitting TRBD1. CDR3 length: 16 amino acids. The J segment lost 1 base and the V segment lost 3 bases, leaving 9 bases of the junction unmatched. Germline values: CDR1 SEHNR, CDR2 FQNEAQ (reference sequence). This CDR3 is CASSFGTARRSYEQYF. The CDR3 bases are TGTGCCAGCAGCTTTGGGACAGCAAGAAGATCCTACGAGCAGTACTTC.

For the CDR3, the DNA is TGCGCCAGCAGCCCCTCCGGGACAAAGATCTACGAGCAGTACTTC. Amino acids: CASSPSGTKIYEQYF. The gene calls are TRBV5-1 and TRBJ2-7, with D perhaps TRBD1 (6 bases). The CDR3 is 15 residues long. CDR1 SGHRS and CDR2 YFSETQ come from the germline V gene. Trimming pared 4 bases from V and 3 bases from J, leaving 17 bases between.

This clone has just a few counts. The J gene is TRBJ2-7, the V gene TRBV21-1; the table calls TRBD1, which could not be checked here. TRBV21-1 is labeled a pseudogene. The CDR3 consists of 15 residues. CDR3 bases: TGTGCCAGCAGCAATCTCGGACAGGGAGGGTACGAGCAGTACTTC. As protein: CASSNLGQGGYEQYF.

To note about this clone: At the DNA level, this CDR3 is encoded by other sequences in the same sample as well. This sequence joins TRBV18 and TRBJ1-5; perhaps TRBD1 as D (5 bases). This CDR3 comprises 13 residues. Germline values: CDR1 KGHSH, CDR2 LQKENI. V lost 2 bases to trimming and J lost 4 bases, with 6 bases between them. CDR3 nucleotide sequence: TGTGCCAGCTCACCAGGGGGGAATCAGCCCCAGCATTTT. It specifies CASSPGGNQPQHF.

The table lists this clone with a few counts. Here the CDR3 DNA reads TGTGCCAGCAGTTTCACGGGAGGGCGGGGCAATGAGCAGTTCTTC. Protein: CASSFTGGRGNEQFF. The gene calls are TRBV28 and TRBJ2-1, with TRBD2 matching over 8 bases. Germline lookup yields CDR1 MDHEN and CDR2 SYDVKM. This CDR3 is 15 amino acids long. Losses at the gene ends were 3 bases for V and 6 bases for J; bases not matched to a gene: 7. Full variable domain (missing parts from reference TRBV28 and TRBJ2-1): DVKVTQSSRYLVKRTGEKVFLECVQDMDHENMFWYRQDPGLGLRLIYFSYDVKMKEKGDIPEGYSVSREKKERFSLILESASTNQTSMYLCASSFTGGRGNEQFFGPGTRLTVL.

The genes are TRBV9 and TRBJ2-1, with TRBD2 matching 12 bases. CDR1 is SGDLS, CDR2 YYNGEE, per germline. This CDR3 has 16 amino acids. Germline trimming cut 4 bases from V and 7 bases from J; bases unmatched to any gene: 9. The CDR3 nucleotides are TGTGCCAGCAGCCTGCCCCGGACTAGCGGGATGAATGAGCAGTTCTTC. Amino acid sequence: CASSLPRTSGMNEQFF.

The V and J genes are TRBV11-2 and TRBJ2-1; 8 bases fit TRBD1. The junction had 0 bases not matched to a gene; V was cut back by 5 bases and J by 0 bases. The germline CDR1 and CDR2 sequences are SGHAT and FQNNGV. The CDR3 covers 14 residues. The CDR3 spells CASSGQGSYNEQFF. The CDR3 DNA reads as TGTGCCAGCAGCGGACAGGGCTCCTACAATGAGCAGTTCTTC.

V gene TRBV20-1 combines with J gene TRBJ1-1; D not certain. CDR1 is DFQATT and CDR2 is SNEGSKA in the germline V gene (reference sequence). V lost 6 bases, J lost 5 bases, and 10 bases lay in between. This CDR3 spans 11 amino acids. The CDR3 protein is CSAVERTEAFF. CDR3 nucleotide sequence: TGCAGTGCCGTGGAGAGGACTGAAGCTTTCTTT.

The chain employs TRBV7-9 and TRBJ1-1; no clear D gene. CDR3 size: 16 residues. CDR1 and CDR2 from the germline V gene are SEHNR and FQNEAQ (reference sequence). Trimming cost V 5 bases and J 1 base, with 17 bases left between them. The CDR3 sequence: CASSPRSRAGNTEAFF. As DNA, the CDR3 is TGTGCCAGCAGCCCGCGTTCCCGGGCGGGGAACACTGAAGCTTTCTTT.

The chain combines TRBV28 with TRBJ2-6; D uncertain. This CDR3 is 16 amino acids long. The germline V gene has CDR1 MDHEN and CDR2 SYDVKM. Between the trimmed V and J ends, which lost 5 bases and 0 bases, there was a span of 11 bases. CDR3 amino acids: CASSRVPVSGANVLTF. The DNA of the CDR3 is TGTGCCAGCAGTCGGGTTCCAGTCTCTGGGGCCAACGTCCTGACTTTC.

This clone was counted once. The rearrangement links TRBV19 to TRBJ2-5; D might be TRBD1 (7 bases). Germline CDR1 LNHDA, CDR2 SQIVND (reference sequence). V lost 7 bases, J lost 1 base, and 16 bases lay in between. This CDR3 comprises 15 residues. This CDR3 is CASKEGGGTQETQYF. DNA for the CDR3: TGTGCCAGTAAGGAAGGGGGCGGGACCCAAGAGACCCAGTACTTC. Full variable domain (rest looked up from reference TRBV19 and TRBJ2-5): DGGITQSPKYLFRKEGQNVTLSCEQNLNHDAMYWYRQDPGQGLRLIYYSQIVNDFQKGDIAEGYSVSREKKESFPLTVTSAQKNPTAFYLCASKEGGGTQETQYFGPGTRLLVL.

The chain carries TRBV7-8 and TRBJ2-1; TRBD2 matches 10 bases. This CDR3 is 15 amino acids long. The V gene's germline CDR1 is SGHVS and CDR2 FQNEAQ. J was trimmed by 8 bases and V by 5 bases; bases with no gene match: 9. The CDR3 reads CASSPRSGGADEQFF. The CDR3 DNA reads TGTGCCAGCAGCCCCCGGAGCGGGGGGGCGGATGAGCAGTTCTTC.

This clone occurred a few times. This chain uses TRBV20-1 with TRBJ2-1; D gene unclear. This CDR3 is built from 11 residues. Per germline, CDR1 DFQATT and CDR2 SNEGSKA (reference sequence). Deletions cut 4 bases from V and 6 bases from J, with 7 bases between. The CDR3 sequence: CSAIRTNEQFF. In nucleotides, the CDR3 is TGCAGTGCTATCAGAACCAATGAGCAGTTCTTC.

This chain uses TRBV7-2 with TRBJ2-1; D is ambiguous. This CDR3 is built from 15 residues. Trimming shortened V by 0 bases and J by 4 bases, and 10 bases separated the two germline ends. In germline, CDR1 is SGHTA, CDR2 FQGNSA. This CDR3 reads CASSLAAVSYNEQFF. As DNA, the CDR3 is TGTGCCAGCAGCTTAGCGGCGGTTTCGTACAATGAGCAGTTCTTC.

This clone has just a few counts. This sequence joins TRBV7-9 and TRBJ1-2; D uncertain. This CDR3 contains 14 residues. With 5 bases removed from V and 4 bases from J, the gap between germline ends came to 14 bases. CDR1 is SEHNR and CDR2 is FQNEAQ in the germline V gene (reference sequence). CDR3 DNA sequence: TGTGCCAGCAGCCCCTCCCTATCCACCTATGGCTACACCTTC. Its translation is CASSPSLSTYGYTF.